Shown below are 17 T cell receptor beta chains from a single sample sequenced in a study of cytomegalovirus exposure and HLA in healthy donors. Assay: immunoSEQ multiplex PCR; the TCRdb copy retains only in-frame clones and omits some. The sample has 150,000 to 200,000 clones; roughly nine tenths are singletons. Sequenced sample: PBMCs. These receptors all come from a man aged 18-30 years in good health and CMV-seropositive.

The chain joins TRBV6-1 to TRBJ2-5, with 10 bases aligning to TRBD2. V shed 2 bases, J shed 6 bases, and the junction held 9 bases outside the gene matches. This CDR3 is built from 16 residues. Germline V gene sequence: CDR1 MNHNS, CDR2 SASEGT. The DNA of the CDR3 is TGTGCCAGCAGTGAATCTGTCCTAGCGGGAGTAAAGACCCAGTACTTC. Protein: CASSESVLAGVKTQYF.

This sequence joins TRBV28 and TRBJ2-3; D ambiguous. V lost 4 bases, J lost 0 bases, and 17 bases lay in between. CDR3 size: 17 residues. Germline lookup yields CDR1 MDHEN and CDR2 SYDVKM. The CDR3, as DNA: TGTGCCAGCAGTTCCCCCGTTAGATCCCATAGCACAGATACGCAGTATTTT. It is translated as CASSSPVRSHSTDTQYF. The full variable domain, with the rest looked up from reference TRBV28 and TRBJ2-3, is DVKVTQSSRYLVKRTGEKVFLECVQDMDHENMFWYRQDPGLGLRLIYFSYDVKMKEKGDIPEGYSVSREKKERFSLILESASTNQTSMYLCASSSPVRSHSTDTQYFGPGTRLTVL.

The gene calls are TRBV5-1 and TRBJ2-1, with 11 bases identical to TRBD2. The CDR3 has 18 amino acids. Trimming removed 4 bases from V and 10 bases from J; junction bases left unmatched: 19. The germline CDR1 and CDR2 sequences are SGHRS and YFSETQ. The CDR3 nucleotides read TGCGCCAGCAGCCCCGGTTTAGCGGGAGGGCCTGGGGTTGACGAGCAGTTCTTC. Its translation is CASSPGLAGGPGVDEQFF.

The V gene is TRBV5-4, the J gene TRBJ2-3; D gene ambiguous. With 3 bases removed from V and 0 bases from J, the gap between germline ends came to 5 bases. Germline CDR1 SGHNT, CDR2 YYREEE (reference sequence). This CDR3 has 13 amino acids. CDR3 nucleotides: TGTGCCAGCAGCTCCTATAGCACAGATACGCAGTATTTT. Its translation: CASSSYSTDTQYF. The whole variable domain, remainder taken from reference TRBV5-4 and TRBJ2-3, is ETGVTQSPTHLIKTRGQQVTLRCSSQSGHNTVSWYQQALGQGPQFIFQYYREEENGRGNFPPRFSGLQFPNYSSELNVNALELDDSALYLCASSSYSTDTQYFGPGTRLTVL.

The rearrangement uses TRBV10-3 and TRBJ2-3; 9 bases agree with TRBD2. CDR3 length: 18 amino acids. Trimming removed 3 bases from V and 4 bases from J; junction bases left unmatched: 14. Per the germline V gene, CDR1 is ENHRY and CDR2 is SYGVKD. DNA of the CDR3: TGTGCCATCAGTGAATCGGTTGGTAGCGGGAGTTTTGCAGATACGCAGTATTTT. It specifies CAISESVGSGSFADTQYF.

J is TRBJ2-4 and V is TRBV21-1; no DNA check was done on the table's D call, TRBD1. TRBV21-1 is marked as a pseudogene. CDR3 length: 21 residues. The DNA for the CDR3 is TGTGCCAGCAGCAAAGTCTCAGGGGGAGGTGGGCCCACTATAGCCAAAAACATTCAGTACTTC. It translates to CASSKVSGGGGPTIAKNIQYF.

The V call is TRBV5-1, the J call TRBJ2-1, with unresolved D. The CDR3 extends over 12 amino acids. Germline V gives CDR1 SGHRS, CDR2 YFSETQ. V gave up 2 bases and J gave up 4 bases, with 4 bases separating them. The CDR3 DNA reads TGCGCCAGCAGCTTCCGGTACAATGAGCAGTTCTTC. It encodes CASSFRYNEQFF.

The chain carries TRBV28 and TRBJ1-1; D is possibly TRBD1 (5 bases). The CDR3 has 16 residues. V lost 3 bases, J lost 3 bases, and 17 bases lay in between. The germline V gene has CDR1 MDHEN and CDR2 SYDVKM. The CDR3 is CASSFHSQGGDTEAFF. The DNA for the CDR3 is TGTGCCAGCAGTTTCCATAGCCAGGGCGGGGACACTGAAGCTTTCTTT. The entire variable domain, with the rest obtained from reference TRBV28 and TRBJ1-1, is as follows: DVKVTQSSRYLVKRTGEKVFLECVQDMDHENMFWYRQDPGLGLRLIYFSYDVKMKEKGDIPEGYSVSREKKERFSLILESASTNQTSMYLCASSFHSQGGDTEAFFGQGTRLTVV.

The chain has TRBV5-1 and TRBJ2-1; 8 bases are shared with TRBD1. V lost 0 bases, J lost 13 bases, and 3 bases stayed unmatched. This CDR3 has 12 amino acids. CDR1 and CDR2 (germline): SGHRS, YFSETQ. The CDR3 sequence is CASSLGTGRQFF. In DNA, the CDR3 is TGCGCCAGCAGCTTGGGGACAGGGCGACAGTTCTTC.

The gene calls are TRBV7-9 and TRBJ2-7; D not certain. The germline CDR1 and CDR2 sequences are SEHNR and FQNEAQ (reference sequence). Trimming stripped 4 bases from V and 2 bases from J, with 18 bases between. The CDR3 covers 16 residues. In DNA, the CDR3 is TGTGCCAGCAGCTCTTCCAATTTGACAACGACCTACGAGCAGTACTTC. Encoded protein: CASSSSNLTTTYEQYF.

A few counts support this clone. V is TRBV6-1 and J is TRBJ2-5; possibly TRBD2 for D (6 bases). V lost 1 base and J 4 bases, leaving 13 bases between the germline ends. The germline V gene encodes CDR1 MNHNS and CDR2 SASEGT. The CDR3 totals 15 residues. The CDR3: CASSEGAGLPETQYF. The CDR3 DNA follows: TGTGCCAGCAGTGAAGGTGCGGGACTCCCAGAGACCCAGTACTTC.

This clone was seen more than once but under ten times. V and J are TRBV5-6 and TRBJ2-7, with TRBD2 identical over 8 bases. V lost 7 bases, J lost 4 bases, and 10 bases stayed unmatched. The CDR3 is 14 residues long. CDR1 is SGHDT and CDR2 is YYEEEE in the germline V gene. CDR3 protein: CASSSGTSPYEQYF. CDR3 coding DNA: TGTGCCAGCTCGTCCGGGACTAGTCCTTACGAGCAGTACTTC. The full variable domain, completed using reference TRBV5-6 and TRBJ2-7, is DAGVTQSPTHLIKTRGQQVTLRCSPKSGHDTVSWYQQALGQGPQFIFQYYEEEERQRGNFPDRFSGHQFPNYSSELNVNALLLGDSALYLCASSSGTSPYEQYFGPGTRLTVT.

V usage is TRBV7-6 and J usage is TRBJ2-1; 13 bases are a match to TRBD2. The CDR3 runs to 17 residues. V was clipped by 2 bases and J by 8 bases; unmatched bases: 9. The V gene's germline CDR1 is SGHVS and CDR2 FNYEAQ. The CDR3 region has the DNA TGTGCCAGCAGCTTAAAGATCGGACTAGCGGGAGTGCATGAGCAGTTCTTC. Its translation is CASSLKIGLAGVHEQFF. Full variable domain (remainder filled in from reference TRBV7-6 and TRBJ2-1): GAGVSQSPRYKVTKRGQDVALRCDPISGHVSLYWYRQALGQGPEFLTYFNYEAQQDKSGLPNDRFSAERPEGSISTLTIQRTEQRDSAMYRCASSLKIGLAGVHEQFFGPGTRLTVL.

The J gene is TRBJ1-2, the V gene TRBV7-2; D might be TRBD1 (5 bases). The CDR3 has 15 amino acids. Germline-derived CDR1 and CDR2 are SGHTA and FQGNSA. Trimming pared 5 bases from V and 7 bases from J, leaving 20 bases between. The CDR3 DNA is TGTGCCAGCAGCCCTATGGGGGGGGGTTTGGGTGGCTACACCTTC. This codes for CASSPMGGGLGGYTF.

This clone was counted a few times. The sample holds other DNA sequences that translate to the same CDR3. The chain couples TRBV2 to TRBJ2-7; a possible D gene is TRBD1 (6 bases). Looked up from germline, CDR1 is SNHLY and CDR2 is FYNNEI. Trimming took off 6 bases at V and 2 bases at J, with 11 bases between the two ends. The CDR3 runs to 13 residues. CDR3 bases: TGTGCCAGCAGACAGGGTATACCCTACGAGCAGTACTTC. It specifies CASRQGIPYEQYF.

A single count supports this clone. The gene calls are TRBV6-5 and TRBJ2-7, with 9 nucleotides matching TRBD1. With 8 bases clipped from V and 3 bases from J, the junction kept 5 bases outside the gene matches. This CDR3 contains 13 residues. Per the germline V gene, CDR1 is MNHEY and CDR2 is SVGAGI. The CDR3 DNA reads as TGTGCCAGCGGCCGGGACAGGGACTACGAGCAGTACTTC. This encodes CASGRDRDYEQYF.

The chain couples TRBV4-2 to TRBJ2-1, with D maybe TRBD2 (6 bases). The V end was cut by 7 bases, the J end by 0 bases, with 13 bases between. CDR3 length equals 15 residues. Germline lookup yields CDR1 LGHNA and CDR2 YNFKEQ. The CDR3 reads CASNTGDSSYNEQFF. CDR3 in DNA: TGTGCCAGCAATACGGGAGACAGCTCCTACAATGAGCAGTTCTTC.